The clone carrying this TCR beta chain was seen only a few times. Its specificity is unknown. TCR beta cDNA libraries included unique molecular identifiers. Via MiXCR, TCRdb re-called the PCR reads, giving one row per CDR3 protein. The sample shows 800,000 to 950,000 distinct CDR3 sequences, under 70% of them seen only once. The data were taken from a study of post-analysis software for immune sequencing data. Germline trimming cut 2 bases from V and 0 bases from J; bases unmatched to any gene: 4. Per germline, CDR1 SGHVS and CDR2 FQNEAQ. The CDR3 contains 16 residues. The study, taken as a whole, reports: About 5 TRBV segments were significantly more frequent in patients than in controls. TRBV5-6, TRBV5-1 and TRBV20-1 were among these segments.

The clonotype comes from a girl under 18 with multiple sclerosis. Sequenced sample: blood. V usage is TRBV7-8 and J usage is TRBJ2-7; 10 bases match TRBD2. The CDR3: CASSLRLAGVSYEQYF. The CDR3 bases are TGTGCCAGCAGCTTAAGACTAGCGGGCGTCTCCTACGAGCAGTACTTC.